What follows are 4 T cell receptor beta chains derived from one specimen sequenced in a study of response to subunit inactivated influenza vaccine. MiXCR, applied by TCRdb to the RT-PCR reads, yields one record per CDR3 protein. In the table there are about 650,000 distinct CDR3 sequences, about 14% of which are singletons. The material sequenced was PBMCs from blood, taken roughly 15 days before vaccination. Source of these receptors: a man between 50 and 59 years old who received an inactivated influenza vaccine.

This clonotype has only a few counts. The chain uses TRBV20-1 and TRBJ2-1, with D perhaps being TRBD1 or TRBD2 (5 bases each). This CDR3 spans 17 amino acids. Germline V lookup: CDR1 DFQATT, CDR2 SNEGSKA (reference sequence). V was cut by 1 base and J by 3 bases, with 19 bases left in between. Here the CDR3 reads CSARGDRLPRYYNEQFF. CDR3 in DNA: TGCAGTGCTAGAGGGGACCGACTACCGAGATACTACAATGAGCAGTTCTTC.

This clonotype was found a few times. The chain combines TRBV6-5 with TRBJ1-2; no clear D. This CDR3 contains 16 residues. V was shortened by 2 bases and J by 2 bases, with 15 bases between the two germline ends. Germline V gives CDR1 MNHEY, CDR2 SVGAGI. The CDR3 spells CASSYDYTAPNYGYTF. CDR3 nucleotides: TGTGCCAGCAGTTACGACTACACAGCGCCGAACTATGGCTACACCTTC.

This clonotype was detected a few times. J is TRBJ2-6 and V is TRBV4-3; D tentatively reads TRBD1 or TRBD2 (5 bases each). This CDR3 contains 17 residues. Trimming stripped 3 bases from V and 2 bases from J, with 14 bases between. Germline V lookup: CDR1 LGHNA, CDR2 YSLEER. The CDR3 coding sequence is TGCGCCAGCAGCCAGGACCAAGAGGGGACTGGGGCCAACGTCCTGACTTTC. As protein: CASSQDQEGTGANVLTF.

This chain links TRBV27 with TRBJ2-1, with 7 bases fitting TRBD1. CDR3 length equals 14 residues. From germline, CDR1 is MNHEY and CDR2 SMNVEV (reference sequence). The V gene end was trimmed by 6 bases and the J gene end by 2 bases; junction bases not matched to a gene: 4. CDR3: CASRPGQTYNEQFF. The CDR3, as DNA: TGTGCCAGCAGACCGGGACAGACCTACAATGAGCAGTTCTTC.